The 6 T cell receptor beta chains below come from one sample, sequenced in a study of T cell responses to AZD1222 COVID-19 vaccine. Assay: immunoSEQ multiplex PCR; the TCRdb copy retains only in-frame clones and omits some. The sample comprises just under 95,000 clones, around 90% of which are singletons, and about 20% rests with the top ten. The specimen comprised peripheral blood, sampled on day 0 of AZD1222 vaccination. These receptors were obtained from an adult in good health.

This clone occurred a few times. This chain uses TRBV7-8 with TRBJ2-7; TRBD1 aligns across 8 bases. After removal of 5 bases from V and 6 bases from J, the junction contained 9 bases not matched to a gene. The germline gives CDR1 SGHVS, CDR2 FQNEAQ. CDR3 length: 14 residues. CDR3 sequence: CASSLRTGPAEQYF. In DNA form, the CDR3 reads TGTGCCAGCAGCCTCCGGACAGGGCCCGCCGAGCAGTACTTC.

The rearrangement joins TRBV5-1 to TRBJ2-7, with D maybe TRBD2 (5 bases). CDR3 length equals 12 residues. V lost 3 bases to trimming and J lost 3 bases, with 7 bases between them. The V gene's germline CDR1 is SGHRS and CDR2 YFSETQ. CDR3: CASSSGDYEQYF. CDR3 DNA: TGCGCCAGCAGCTCCGGGGACTACGAGCAGTACTTC.

The gene calls are TRBV18 and TRBJ1-5; D not certain. CDR1 is KGHSH, CDR2 LQKENI, per germline. There are 16 residues in the CDR3. The V end was cut by 3 bases, the J end by 0 bases, with 12 bases between. CDR3 sequence (DNA): TGTGCCAGCTCACCGACAAATCCTAATAGCAATCAGCCCCAGCATTTT. Its translation is CASSPTNPNSNQPQHF.

The chain employs TRBV14 and TRBJ2-5; D is undetermined. Germline V gene data show CDR1 as SGHDN and CDR2 as FVKESK. Trimming removed 6 bases from V and 5 bases from J, with 19 bases in between. The CDR3 sequence is 15 residues long. The CDR3 DNA is TGTGCCAGCAGGCCGAACGGCCTGGGGATGGAGACCCAGTACTTC. Translation gives CASRPNGLGMETQYF.

The rearrangement uses TRBV5-5 and TRBJ2-2; D possibly matches TRBD1 or TRBD2 (5 bases each). Germline V CDR1 and CDR2: SGHKS, YYEKEE (reference sequence). V was pared by 8 bases and J by 2 bases, with 10 bases between. The CDR3 extends over 13 amino acids. The DNA for the CDR3 is TGTGCCAGTAGGGACGGAAACACCGGGGAGCTGTTTTTT. As protein: CASRDGNTGELFF. The whole variable domain, filled in from reference TRBV5-5 and TRBJ2-2, reads DAGVTQSPTHLIKTRGQQVTLRCSPISGHKSVSWYQQVLGQGPQFIFQYYEKEERGRGNFPDRFSARQFPNYSSELNVNALLLGDSALYLCASRDGNTGELFFGEGSRLTVL.

The chain couples TRBV6-5 to TRBJ1-2; a possible D gene is TRBD1 (5 bases). The V gene's germline CDR1 is MNHEY and CDR2 SVGAGI. V was trimmed by 2 bases and J by 5 bases, leaving 15 bases between them. The CDR3 is made up of 15 amino acids. CDR3 region: CASSYRDQAGYGYTF. For the CDR3, the DNA is TGTGCCAGCAGTTACCGGGACCAGGCCGGGTATGGCTACACCTTC.